This T cell receptor (beta chain) was captured in a study of CD8 T cells in ankylosing spondylitis (dated by TCRdb to about 2017). Regarding the study in general: The study set out to find disease-linked TCR variants by profiling T cell receptor beta repertoires in ankylosing spondylitis patients and healthy donors. Peripheral blood samples were taken, and synovial fluid was additionally collected from ankylosing spondylitis patients. The full study cohort comprised 20 to 25 ankylosing spondylitis patients and 85 to 120 healthy donors.

What the research found in general, with its limitations: According to the report, matched synovial fluid samples from ankylosing spondylitis patients were significantly enriched for the disease-linked clones. The disease-linked clones showed a CD8+ phenotype and occurred at relatively low frequencies in peripheral blood. A TCR beta motif made up of eight or nine highly homologous amino acid variants appeared to be characteristic of blood from ankylosing spondylitis patients. Some of the motif variants had been reported before in the synovial fluid and blood of reactive arthritis patients, a finding that suggests common disease-initiation mechanisms.

The instrument given in TCRdb is Illumina HiSeq 2500. Quantitative 5'-RACE with molecular barcodes was the method used to prepare the TCR beta libraries. The authors' pipeline ran thus. To identify disease-linked TCR variants, a new computational method was used, one built on a probabilistic model of VDJ rearrangement. TCRdb itself trimmed the public reads at Q25 with fastp, ran MiXCR and retained productive beta chains. All rows with the same CDR3 protein become a single entry with the most common DNA and genes. The V and J calls reflect TCRdb's pipeline rather than the authors' work. The sample profile shows about 250,000 distinct CDR3 sequences; roughly a third of them were found once. Approximately 4.6% of the sample is held by the ten biggest clonotypes. Deletion took 5 bases off V and 4 bases off J, with a span of 11 bases between the germline ends. CDR1 LGHDT and CDR2 YNNKEL were looked up in the germline V gene (reference sequence). From the cysteine up to the phenylalanine, the CDR3 has a length of 13 residues. Here the CDR3 DNA is all that survives: 39 bases in frame from base 1.

About this clonotype: Its binding antigen is unknown. The input lacks base qualities; no much larger clone sits a single base away.

The TCR originated in a male donor with ankylosing spondylitis or in good health (not recorded which). The chain employs TRBV3-1 and TRBJ1-1; confidence is insufficient to name the D gene. Sequencing was done on a sample of blood, either unsorted or a sorted T cell fraction (not recorded which). The nucleotide sequence reads as follows: TGTGCCAGCAGCGAACGACTGGTCACTGAAGCTTTCTTT. Its protein product is CASSERLVTEAFF.